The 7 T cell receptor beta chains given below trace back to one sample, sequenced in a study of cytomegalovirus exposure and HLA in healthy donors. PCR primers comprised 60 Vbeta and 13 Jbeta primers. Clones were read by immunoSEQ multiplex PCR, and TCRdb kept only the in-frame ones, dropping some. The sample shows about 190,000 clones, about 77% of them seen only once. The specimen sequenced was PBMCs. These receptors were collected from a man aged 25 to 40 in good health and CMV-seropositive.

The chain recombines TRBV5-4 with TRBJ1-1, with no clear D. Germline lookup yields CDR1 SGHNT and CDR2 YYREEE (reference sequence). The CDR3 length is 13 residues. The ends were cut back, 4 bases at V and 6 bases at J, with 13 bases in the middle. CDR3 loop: CASSITTGAEAFF. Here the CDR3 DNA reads TGTGCCAGCAGCATCACTACGGGTGCTGAAGCTTTCTTT.

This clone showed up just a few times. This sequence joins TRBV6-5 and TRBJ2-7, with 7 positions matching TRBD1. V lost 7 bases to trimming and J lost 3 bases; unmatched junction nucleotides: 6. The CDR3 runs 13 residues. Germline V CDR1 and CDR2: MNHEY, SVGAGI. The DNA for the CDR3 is TGTGCCAGCACTCCGACAGGGAGCTACGAGCAGTACTTC. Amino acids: CASTPTGSYEQYF.

The CDR3 region is CASSVPAGGPGEQYF. CDR3 bases: TGTGCCAGTAGTGTTCCAGCGGGAGGGCCCGGCGAGCAGTACTTC. The chain recombines TRBV19 with TRBJ2-7, with 10 bases that match TRBD2. Germline assignment: CDR1 LNHDA and CDR2 SQIVND (reference sequence). CDR3 size: 15 residues. Trimming at V came to 5 bases and at J to 6 bases, leaving 10 bases not matched to a gene.

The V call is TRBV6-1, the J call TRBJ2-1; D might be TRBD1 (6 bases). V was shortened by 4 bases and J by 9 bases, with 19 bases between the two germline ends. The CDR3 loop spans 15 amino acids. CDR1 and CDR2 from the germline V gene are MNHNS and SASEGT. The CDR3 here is CASSAPRGMASEQFF. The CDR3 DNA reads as TGTGCCAGCAGTGCCCCCAGGGGTATGGCCTCTGAGCAGTTCTTC.

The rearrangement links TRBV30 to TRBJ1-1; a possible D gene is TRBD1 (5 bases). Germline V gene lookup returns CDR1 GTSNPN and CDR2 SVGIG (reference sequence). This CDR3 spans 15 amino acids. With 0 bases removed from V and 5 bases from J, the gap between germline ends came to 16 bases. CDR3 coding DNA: TGTGCCTGGAGTGTAGGGGTGGGGATGGGGACTGAAGCTTTCTTT. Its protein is CAWSVGVGMGTEAFF.

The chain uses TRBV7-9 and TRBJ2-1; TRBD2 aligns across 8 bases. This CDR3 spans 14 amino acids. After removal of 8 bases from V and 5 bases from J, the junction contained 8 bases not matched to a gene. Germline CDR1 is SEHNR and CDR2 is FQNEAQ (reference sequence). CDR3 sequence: CASQRGTTDNEQFF. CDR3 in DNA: TGTGCCAGCCAGCGGGGGACTACGGACAATGAGCAGTTCTTC.

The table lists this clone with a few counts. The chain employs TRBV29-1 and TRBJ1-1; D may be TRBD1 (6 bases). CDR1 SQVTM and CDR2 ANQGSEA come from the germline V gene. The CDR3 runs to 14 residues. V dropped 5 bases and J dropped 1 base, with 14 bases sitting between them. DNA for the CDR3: TGCAGCGTTTACAGGACAGTTGGGAACACTGAAGCTTTCTTT. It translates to CSVYRTVGNTEAFF.